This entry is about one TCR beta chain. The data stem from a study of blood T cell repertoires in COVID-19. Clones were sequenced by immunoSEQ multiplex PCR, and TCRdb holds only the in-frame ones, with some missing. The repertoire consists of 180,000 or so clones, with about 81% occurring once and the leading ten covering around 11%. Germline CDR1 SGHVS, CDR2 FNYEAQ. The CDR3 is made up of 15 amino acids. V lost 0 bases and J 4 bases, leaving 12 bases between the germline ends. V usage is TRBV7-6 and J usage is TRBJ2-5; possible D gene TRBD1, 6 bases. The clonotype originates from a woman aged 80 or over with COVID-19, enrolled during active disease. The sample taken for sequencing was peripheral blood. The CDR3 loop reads CASSLAAGVGETQYF. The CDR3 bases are TGTGCCAGCAGCTTAGCTGCAGGGGTCGGAGAGACCCAGTACTTC.